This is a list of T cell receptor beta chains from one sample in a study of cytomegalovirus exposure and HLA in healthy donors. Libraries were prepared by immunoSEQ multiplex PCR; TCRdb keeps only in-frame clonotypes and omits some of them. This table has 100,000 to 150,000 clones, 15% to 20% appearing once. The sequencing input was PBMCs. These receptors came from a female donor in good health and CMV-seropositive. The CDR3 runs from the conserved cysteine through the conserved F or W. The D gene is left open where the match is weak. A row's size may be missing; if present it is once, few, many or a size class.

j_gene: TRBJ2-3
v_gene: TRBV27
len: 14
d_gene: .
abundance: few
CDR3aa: CASSFTRAADTQYF

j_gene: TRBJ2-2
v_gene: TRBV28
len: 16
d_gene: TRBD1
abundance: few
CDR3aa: CASIRLVGGVTGELFF

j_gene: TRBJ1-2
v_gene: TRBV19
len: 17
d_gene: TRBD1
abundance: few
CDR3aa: CASSLTGQGEDFSGYTF

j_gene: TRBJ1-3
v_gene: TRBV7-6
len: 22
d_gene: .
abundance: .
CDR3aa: CASSLASGGWQAWDYSGNTIYF

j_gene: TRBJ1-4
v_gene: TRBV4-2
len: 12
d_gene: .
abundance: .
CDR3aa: CASSQDRAKLFF

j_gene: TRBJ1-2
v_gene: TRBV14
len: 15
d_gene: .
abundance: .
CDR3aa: CASSPRGTEDYGYTF

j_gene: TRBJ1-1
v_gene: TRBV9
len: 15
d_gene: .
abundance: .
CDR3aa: CASSVLGGSGTEAFF

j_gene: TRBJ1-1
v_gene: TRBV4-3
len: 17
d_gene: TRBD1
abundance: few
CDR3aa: CASSQESRQGRNTEAFF

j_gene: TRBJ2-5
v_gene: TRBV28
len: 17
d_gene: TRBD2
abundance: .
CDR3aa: CASSPGTSGGSQETQYF

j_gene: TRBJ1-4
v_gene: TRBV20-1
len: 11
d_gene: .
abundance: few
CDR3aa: CSVSLGGKLFF

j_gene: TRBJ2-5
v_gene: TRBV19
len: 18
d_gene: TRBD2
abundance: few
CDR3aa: CASSLQHPGLAAPMTQYF

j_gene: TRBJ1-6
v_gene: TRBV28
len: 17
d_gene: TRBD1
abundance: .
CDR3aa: CASSHRLGTANNSPLHF

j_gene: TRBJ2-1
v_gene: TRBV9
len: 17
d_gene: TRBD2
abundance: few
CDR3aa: CASSVASPSGRNNEQFF

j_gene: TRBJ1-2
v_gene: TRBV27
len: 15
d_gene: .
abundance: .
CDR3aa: CASSQSPYSDYGYTF

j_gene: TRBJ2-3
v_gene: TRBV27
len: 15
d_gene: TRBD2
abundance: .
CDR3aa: CASSPSGGSTDTQYF

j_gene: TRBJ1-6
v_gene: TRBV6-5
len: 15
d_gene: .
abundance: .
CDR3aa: CASSYKLTRNSPLHF

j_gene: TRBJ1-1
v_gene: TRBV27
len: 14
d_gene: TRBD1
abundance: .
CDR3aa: CASSETGMNTEAFF

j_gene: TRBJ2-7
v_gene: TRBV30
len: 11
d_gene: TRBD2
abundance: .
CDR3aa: CAWSGGSAQYF

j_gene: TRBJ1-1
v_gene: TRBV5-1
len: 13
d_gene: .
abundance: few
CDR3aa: CASSLPQITEAFF

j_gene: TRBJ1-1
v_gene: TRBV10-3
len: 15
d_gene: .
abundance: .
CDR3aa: CAISESVQLNTEAFF

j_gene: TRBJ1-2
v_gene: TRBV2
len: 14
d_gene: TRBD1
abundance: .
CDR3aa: CASSEEGQNYGYTF

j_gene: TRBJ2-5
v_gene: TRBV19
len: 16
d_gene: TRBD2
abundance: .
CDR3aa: CASSIGGTSGQETQYF

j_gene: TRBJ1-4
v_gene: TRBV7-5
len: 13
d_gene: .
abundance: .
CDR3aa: CARTVSPREKLFF

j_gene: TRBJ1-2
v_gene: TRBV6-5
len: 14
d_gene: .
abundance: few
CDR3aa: CASSDRTAPYGYTF

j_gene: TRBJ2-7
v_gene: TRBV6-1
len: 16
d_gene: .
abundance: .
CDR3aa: CASSERGWESSYEQYF

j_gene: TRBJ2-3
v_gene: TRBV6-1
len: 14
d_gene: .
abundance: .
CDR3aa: CASSAGQGTDTQYF

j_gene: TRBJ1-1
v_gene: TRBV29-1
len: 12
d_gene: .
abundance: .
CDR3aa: CSARTANTEAFF

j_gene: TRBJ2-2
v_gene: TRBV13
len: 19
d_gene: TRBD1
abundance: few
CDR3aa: CASSLGQFRTGGRTGELFF

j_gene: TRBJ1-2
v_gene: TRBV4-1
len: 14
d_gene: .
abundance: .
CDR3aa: CASSRLADNYGYTF

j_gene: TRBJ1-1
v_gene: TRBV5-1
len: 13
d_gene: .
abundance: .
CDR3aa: CASSLEMNTEAFF

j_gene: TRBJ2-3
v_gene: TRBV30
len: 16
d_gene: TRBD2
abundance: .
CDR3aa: CASGTSGETSTDTQYF

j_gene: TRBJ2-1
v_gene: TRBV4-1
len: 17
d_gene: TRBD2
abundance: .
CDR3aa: CASSPQIGLAAYNEQFF

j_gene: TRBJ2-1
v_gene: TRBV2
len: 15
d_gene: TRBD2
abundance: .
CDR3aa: CASSGEGSSYNEQFF

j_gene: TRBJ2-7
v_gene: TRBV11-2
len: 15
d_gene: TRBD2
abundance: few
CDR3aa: CASSPGLAGGYEQYF

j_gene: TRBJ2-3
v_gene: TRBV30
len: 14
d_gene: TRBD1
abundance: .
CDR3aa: CAWSPGGSSDTQYF

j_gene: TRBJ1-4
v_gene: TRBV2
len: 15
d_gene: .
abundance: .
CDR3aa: CASRAMLATNEKLFF

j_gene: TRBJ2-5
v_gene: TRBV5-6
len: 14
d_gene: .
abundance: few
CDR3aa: CASSFGTYQETQYF

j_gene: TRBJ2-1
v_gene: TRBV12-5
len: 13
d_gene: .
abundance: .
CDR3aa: CASRQGGNNEQFF

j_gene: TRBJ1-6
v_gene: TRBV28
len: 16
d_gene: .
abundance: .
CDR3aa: CASSPNGPGGMTPLHF

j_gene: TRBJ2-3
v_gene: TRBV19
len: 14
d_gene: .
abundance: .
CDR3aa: CASSASYQGDTQYF

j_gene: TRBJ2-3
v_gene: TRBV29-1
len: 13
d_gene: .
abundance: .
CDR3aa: CSVWGGPGDTQYF

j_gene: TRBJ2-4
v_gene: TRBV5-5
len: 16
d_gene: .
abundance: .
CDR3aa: CASSFWGREAKNIQYF

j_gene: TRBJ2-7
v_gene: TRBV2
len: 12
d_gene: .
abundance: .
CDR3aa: CASHKMRGEQYF

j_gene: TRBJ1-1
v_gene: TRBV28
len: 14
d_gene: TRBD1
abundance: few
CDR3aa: CASSLTGVNTEAFF

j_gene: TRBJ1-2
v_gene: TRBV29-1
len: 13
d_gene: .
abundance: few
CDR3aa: CSVEDGQHYGYTF

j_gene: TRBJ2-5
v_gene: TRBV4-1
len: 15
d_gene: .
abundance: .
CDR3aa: CASSQPLAFGETQYF

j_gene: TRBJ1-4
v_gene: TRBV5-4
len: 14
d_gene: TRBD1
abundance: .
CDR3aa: CASSMDRAQRGMFF

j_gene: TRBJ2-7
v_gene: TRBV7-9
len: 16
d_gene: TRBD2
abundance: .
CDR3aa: CASSFWIAGEHYEQYF

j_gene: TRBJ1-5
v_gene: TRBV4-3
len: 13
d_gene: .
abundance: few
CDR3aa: CASSQEAARPQHF

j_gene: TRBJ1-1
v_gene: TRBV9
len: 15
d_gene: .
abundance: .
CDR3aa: CASSPFRQEGTEAFF

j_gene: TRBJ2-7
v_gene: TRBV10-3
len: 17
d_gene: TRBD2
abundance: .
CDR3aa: CAISESRTSGITYEQYF